This is a list of T cell receptor beta chains from one sample in a study of CD8 T cells in Susac syndrome. TCRdb re-analysed the immunoSEQ multiplex PCR reads in MiXCR, keeping a single row per CDR3 protein. Of about 73,000 distinct CDR3 sequences in the sample, about 95% were seen once. Sequenced material: CD8+ T cells from PBMCs. All receptors derive from a human donor with multiple sclerosis. Each CDR3 is given with its conserved first and last residue. Each record gives: V gene, D gene, CDR3 length, clone size, J gene, CDR3 DNA, CDR3 protein. D genes are given only for firm matches. Some rows mark clone size as missing; the rest say once, few, many or name a class of expanded clone.

>TRBV27|-|12|once|TRBJ2-2
TGTGCCAGCAGGTTTTACACCGGGGAGCTGTTTTTT
CASRFYTGELFF
>TRBV12-3/TRBV12-4|-|15|-|TRBJ2-6
TGTGCCAGCCTCCTTGGTTGGGCTGGGGCCAACGTCCTGACTTTC
CASLLGWAGANVLTF
>TRBV5-6|-|11|-|TRBJ2-7
TGTGCCAGCAGCTGGGGGTACGAGCAGTACTTC
CASSWGYEQYF
>TRBV28|-|13|-|TRBJ1-5
TGTGCCAGCAGTTTAAAGGCCGGACAGCCCCAGCATTTT
CASSLKAGQPQHF
>TRBV7-3|-|14|-|TRBJ2-1
TGTGCCAGCAGCCAAGGGGGGGGATTTAATGAGCAGTTCTTC
CASSQGGGFNEQFF
>TRBV4-1|TRBD2|16|-|TRBJ2-2
TGCGCCAGCAGCCCCCACACTAGCGGGAGGGAAGGGGAGCTGTTTTTT
CASSPHTSGREGELFF
>TRBV10-3|-|11|-|TRBJ2-7
TGTGCCACCTTGGACGGCTACGAGCAGTACTTC
CATLDGYEQYF
>TRBV3-1|-|13|once|TRBJ2-7
TGTGCCAGCAGCCAACATCAGGGATACGAGCAGTACTTC
CASSQHQGYEQYF
>TRBV27|-|16|-|TRBJ2-7
TGTGCCAGCAGTTTATCGAGTAGCCGGCTGTCCTACGAGCAGTACTTC
CASSLSSSRLSYEQYF
>TRBV7-8|TRBD1|14|-|TRBJ1-4
TGTGCCAGCAGCCTGGACAGGGCCAATGAAAAACTGTTTTTT
CASSLDRANEKLFF
>TRBV7-8|-|15|-|TRBJ2-7
TGTGCCAGCAGCCCTTCATTGGGCCGAGCGTACGAGCAGTACTTC
CASSPSLGRAYEQYF
>TRBV10-1|-|11|-|TRBJ2-2
TGCGCCAGCAGTGAGGGGTGGGAGCTGTTTTTT
CASSEGWELFF
>TRBV7-9|-|15|-|TRBJ2-2
TGTGCCAGCGTGGGGGCGGGTGCGAACACCGGGGAGCTGTTTTTT
CASVGAGANTGELFF
>TRBV5-1|-|15|-|TRBJ1-2
TGCGCCAGCAGCTTACGGGACGGACCCTCCTATGGCTACACCTTC
CASSLRDGPSYGYTF
>TRBV2|-|15|-|TRBJ2-2
TGTGCCAGCAGTATAGGGAGTATAGATCCCGGGGAGCTGTTTTTT
CASSIGSIDPGELFF
>TRBV6-5|-|13|-|TRBJ1-1
TGTGCCAGCGGGTCGAGTTTGAACACTGAAGCTTTCTTT
CASGSSLNTEAFF
>TRBV9|TRBD2|14|-|TRBJ2-1
TGTGCCAGCAGCGCGGGGACTAGCAACAATGAGCAGTTCTTC
CASSAGTSNNEQFF
>TRBV5-1|-|18|-|TRBJ1-1
TGCGCCAGCATGGACACCTCCTCGGGCTTCAGAGGGAGCTCTGAAGCTTTCTTT
CASMDTSSGFRGSSEAFF
>TRBV4-2|TRBD2|15|-|TRBJ2-7
TGTGCCAGCGGAAACCTAGCGGGGGCAACCTACGAGCAGTACTTC
CASGNLAGATYEQYF
>TRBV5-6|-|14|-|TRBJ2-7
TGTGCCAGCAGCACAACCGACAGTACCTACGAGCAGTACTTC
CASSTTDSTYEQYF
>TRBV18|-|16|-|TRBJ2-7
TGTGCCAGCTCACCCCCGGACAGAACCTTATCCTACGAGCAGTACTTC
CASSPPDRTLSYEQYF
>TRBV2|-|14|-|TRBJ1-5
TGTGCCAGCAGTGCACCCGATAGCAATCAGCCCCAGCATTTT
CASSAPDSNQPQHF
>TRBV6-2/TRBV6-3|TRBD1|14|few|TRBJ1-1
TGTGCCAGCAGTAAGACAGGGAGGAACACTGAAGCTTTCTTT
CASSKTGRNTEAFF
>TRBV7-8|-|15|-|TRBJ1-5
TGTGCCAGCAGCTTAGAGGGAGGTGGGACTCAGCCCCAGCATTTT
CASSLEGGGTQPQHF
>TRBV15|-|16|once|TRBJ2-7
TGTGCCACCAGCAGAGATAGGGCGGGATCCACCTACGAGCAGTACTTC
CATSRDRAGSTYEQYF
>TRBV12-5|-|11|-|TRBJ1-2
TGTGCTAGTGGTTTGGAATATGGCTACACCTTC
CASGLEYGYTF
>TRBV9|-|15|-|TRBJ1-3
TGTGCCAGCAGCGCACAAGGACCAGGGGGAAACACCATATATTTT
CASSAQGPGGNTIYF
>TRBV4-3|-|16|-|TRBJ2-1
TGCGCCAGCAGCCAAGTAGGGGAGACGGGATACAATGAGCAGTTCTTC
CASSQVGETGYNEQFF
>TRBV3-1|TRBD2|16|-|TRBJ2-3
TGTGCCAGCAGCCAAGTAGCGGGTCCTAGCACAGATACGCAGTATTTT
CASSQVAGPSTDTQYF
>TRBV3-1|-|13|few|TRBJ2-7
TGTGCCAGCAGCCTCCGGACTCCGTACGAGCAGTACTTC
CASSLRTPYEQYF
>TRBV5-6|TRBD2|14|-|TRBJ2-4
TGTGCCAGCAGCCCCGGGACTAGCCTCCACATTCAGTACTTC
CASSPGTSLHIQYF
>TRBV9|-|13|-|TRBJ2-5
TGTGCCAGCAGCGTATGGGATGCAGAGACCCAGTACTTC
CASSVWDAETQYF
>TRBV5-4|-|13|-|TRBJ1-5
TGTGCCAGCAGCCCCGGACCCGATCAGCCCCAGCATTTT
CASSPGPDQPQHF
>TRBV3-1|-|14|-|TRBJ2-1
TGTGCCAGCAGCCAAGATTGGCTAGACAATGAGCAGTTCTTC
CASSQDWLDNEQFF
>TRBV15|-|15|-|TRBJ1-3
TGTGCCACCAGCAGAGACGGGAGCTCTGGAAACACCATATATTTT
CATSRDGSSGNTIYF
>TRBV10-2|-|13|-|TRBJ2-7
TGCGCCAGCCGTAGGCAGCGGGCTTACGAGCAGTACTTC
CASRRQRAYEQYF
>TRBV4-1|-|15|-|TRBJ1-5
TGCGCCAGCAGCCAAGAAGGGGGGAGCAATCAGCCCCAGCATTTT
CASSQEGGSNQPQHF
>TRBV29-1|TRBD1|12|few|TRBJ2-7
TGCAGTGCGGGACAGGGGGCCTACGAGCAGTACTTC
CSAGQGAYEQYF
>TRBV29-1|TRBD2|14|-|TRBJ2-7
TGCAGCGTTGAGGGGACTAGCGGGAGATACGAGCAGTACTTC
CSVEGTSGRYEQYF
>TRBV14|TRBD1|16|-|TRBJ2-7
TGTGCCAGCAGCACCCGGGGGACAGGGGATGCCTACGAGCAGTACTTC
CASSTRGTGDAYEQYF
>TRBV29-1|TRBD2|15|-|TRBJ2-1
TGCAGCGTCCCCAGACTAGCGCCGGCCGACAATGAGCAGTTCTTC
CSVPRLAPADNEQFF
>TRBV20-1|-|13|-|TRBJ1-1
TGCAGTCCCGGGAAGGGGGGGAACACTGAAGCTTTCTTT
CSPGKGGNTEAFF
>TRBV18|-|13|few|TRBJ2-7
TGTGCCAGCTCACCGGGGGACTCCTACGAGCAGTACTTC
CASSPGDSYEQYF
>TRBV6-1|TRBD1|18|-|TRBJ2-2
TGTGCCAGCAGTGACGGGACAGGGATAGTGGGAGACACCGGGGAGCTGTTTTTT
CASSDGTGIVGDTGELFF
>TRBV7-8|TRBD2|15|-|TRBJ2-1
TGTGCCAGCAGCTACCGCGGCGGGGGGGCCAGTGAGCAGTTCTTC
CASSYRGGGASEQFF